This T cell receptor (beta chain) is from a study of CD8+ T cells in alopecia areata. This clone was recorded a few times. Its matching antigen is unknown. Points from the study as a whole: Scalp sequencing also captures normal skin's resident alphabeta T cells. Patients shared TCRs less clearly than mice did, possibly for HLA-related reasons. Clonality in lesional scalp, especially alopecia totalis/universalis, exceeded that of normal scalp.

Extracted RNA was reverse transcribed into cDNA, the sequencing template. Libraries were prepared by immunoSEQ multiplex PCR; TCRdb keeps only in-frame clonotypes and omits some of them. Of about 30,000 clones listed, about three fifths are singletons. This CDR3 comprises 14 residues. Germline V gene data show CDR1 as MGHRA and CDR2 as YSYEKL. With 0 bases removed from V and 6 bases from J, the gap between germline ends came to 10 bases. The sequenced sample was NKG2D-high CD8+ T cells sorted from blood. This clonotype originated in a human donor with alopecia areata. The rearrangement joins TRBV4-1 to TRBJ2-3; D is ambiguous. The CDR3 protein is CASSQDLYGDTQYF. The CDR3 nucleotides read TGCGCCAGCAGCCAAGATCTCTATGGTGATACGCAGTATTTT.